This T cell receptor beta chain was found in a study of post-analysis software for immune sequencing data. Study-wide background: The disease courses spanned relapsing-remitting, secondary progressive and progressive-relapsing forms of multiple sclerosis. Study-wide results and caveats: Controls showed significantly higher normalized Chao1 diversity than did multiple sclerosis patients. Four or five TRBV segments (TRBV5-6, TRBV5-1 and TRBV20-1 among them) occurred more frequently in patients than in controls. Samples made in the same batch grouped tightly together by F measure.

Points on this clonotype: The target antigen is unknown.

Unique molecular identifiers were carried by the TCR beta cDNA libraries. A few hundred thousand cDNA molecules came from about 1 to 10 million T cells. TCRdb fed the PCR reads into MiXCR, producing one record per CDR3 protein. The repertoire holds about half a million distinct CDR3 sequences, with roughly 46% as singletons. This CDR3 is built from 18 residues. Germline V CDR1 and CDR2: SGHRS, YFSETQ. Trimming cost V 3 bases and J 0 bases; bases outside gene matches: 8. The sequence came from a girl aged 10 to 17 with multiple sclerosis. The J gene is TRBJ2-1, the V gene TRBV5-1, with TRBD2 matching 11 bases. Sequenced input: blood. Written as DNA, the CDR3 is TGCGCCAGCAGCTCCAATGGACTAGCGGGCTACTCCTACAATGAGCAGTTCTTC. Encoded protein: CASSSNGLAGYSYNEQFF.